This T cell receptor beta chain was captured in a study of cytotoxic CD8 clonotypes in ibrutinib-treated CLL. Study context: The authors obtained response samples at a median of about eleven months of treatment, range 6 to 36.

Assay used: immunoSEQ multiplex PCR; TCRdb lists only in-frame clones, some missing. The sample lists about 140,000 clones; approximately 75% were seen once. The length of the CDR3 is 15 residues. Germline values: CDR1 SGDLS, CDR2 YYNGEE. V shed 3 bases and J shed 0 bases, with 10 bases lying between them. J is TRBJ2-1 and V is TRBV9; TRBD2 is a possible D gene (5 bases). Specimen: PBMCs, collected after 12 months of ibrutinib treatment. The clonotype originates from a human donor with chronic lymphocytic leukemia. CDR3 residues: CASSAAASSYNEQFF. DNA of the CDR3: TGTGCCAGCAGCGCAGCGGCGAGCTCCTACAATGAGCAGTTCTTC.